Listed below are T cell receptor beta chains from one sample, sequenced in a study of cytomegalovirus exposure and HLA in healthy donors. Profiled with immunoSEQ multiplex PCR; TCRdb holds only in-frame clones, not every one. The sample gives 150,000 to 200,000 clones, about 75% of which show up once; under 2.5% is in the top ten. The sample was PBMCs. The receptors were sampled from a female donor in good health and CMV-seronegative. Each CDR3 is given with its conserved first and last residue. D genes are given only for firm matches. Not every row has a clone size; where given, it reads once, few, many or a size class.

TRBJ1-1 | TRBV11-2 | - | - | TGTGCCAGCAGCTCCACTTCCTCAAATATGAACACTGAAGCTTTCTTT | CASSSTSSNMNTEAFF
TRBJ1-2 | TRBV5-6 | - | - | TGTGCCAGCACCCATGAGGGGGATGCCACTTATGGCTACACCTTC | CASTHEGDATYGYTF
TRBJ2-7 | TRBV9 | - | TRBD2 | TGTGCCAGCAGCGTAGGGACGGGAGGGCTCTACGAGCAGTACTTC | CASSVGTGGLYEQYF
TRBJ2-3 | TRBV5-1 | - | TRBD2 | TGCGCCAGCAGCCCCCTGGGCGGGGGTGGGGATACGCAGTATTTT | CASSPLGGGGDTQYF
TRBJ1-6 | TRBV9 | - | TRBD1 | TGTGCCAGTGACGGGACAGGTGATTCACCCCTCCACTTT | CASDGTGDSPLHF
TRBJ2-1 | TRBV7-6 | few | - | TGTGCCAGCAGCTTATTCGGCGGTTCCTCCTACAATGAGCAGTTCTTC | CASSLFGGSSYNEQFF
TRBJ2-5 | TRBV5-1 | - | TRBD2 | TGCGCCAGCAGCCGTTGGACTAGCGGACAAGAGACCCAGTACTTC | CASSRWTSGQETQYF
TRBJ1-2 | TRBV14 | once | TRBD1 | TGTGCCAGCAGCCCCATTCCGTGGACAGGGTCTGGCTACACCTTC | CASSPIPWTGSGYTF
TRBJ2-7 | TRBV11-2 | - | - | TGTGCCAGCAGCTTAGATCGAGTTCCCTCGGGGTTCTCCTACGAGCAGTACTTC | CASSLDRVPSGFSYEQYF
TRBJ2-7 | TRBV28 | few | - | TGTGCCAGCACCTCCTTTACCCGGGGCTACGAGCAGTACTTC | CASTSFTRGYEQYF
TRBJ2-1 | TRBV5-1 | - | TRBD2 | TGCGCCAGCAGCTTTCTAGCGGGGGACAATGAGCAGTTCTTC | CASSFLAGDNEQFF
TRBJ1-2 | TRBV5-1 | - | TRBD1 | TGCGCCAGCAGCCCGGGAGAGGGGGCGGCGATGAATGGCTACACCTTC | CASSPGEGAAMNGYTF
TRBJ2-7 | TRBV2 | few | - | TGTGCCAGCAGTGAAGCGCGAGGTAACTCCTACGAGCAGTACTTC | CASSEARGNSYEQYF
TRBJ2-5 | TRBV7-9 | - | - | TGTGCCAGCAGCTTGTGGGTCGGAGGAGATGAGACCCAGTACTTC | CASSLWVGGDETQYF
TRBJ1-2 | TRBV13 | - | - | TGTGCCAGCACCCAGGGAAACTATGGCTACACCTTC | CASTQGNYGYTF
TRBJ1-1 | TRBV2 | - | - | TGTGCCAGCAGTGATCTGGGGCCCATGAACACTGAAGCTTTCTTT | CASSDLGPMNTEAFF
TRBJ2-3 | TRBV4-1 | - | - | TGCGCCAGCAGCCAGGCAACTAGCTCCGCCAACTCAGATACGCAGTATTTT | CASSQATSSANSDTQYF
TRBJ1-1 | TRBV30 | - | - | TGTGCCTGGAGTGTAGCGAGGAACACTGAAGCTTTCTTT | CAWSVARNTEAFF
TRBJ2-3 | TRBV9 | - | - | TGTGCCAGCAGCGGGATGCGGGATCGGGATACGCAGTATTTT | CASSGMRDRDTQYF
TRBJ1-2 | TRBV30 | - | - | TGTGCCTGGAGTGGGTATCAGATTAACTATGGCTACACCTTC | CAWSGYQINYGYTF
TRBJ1-2 | TRBV6-1 | once | - | TGTGCCAGCAGTGAAGCGCAGGGAAGGCAGATTTTCTATGGCTACACCTTC | CASSEAQGRQIFYGYTF
TRBJ2-5 | TRBV7-2 | - | TRBD1 | TGTGCCAGCAGCCTAAGGACAGGGGGCTGGACCCAGTACTTC | CASSLRTGGWTQYF
TRBJ1-4 | TRBV5-4 | - | - | TGTGCCAGCAGTTCCGGGACATCGCAGGAAAAACTGTTTTTT | CASSSGTSQEKLFF